Detailed here is one TCR beta chain. Antigen unknown. This sample was taken from a study of response to subunit inactivated influenza vaccine. TCRdb reprocessed the RT-PCR reads with MiXCR, giving one entry per CDR3 protein. The sample consists of roughly 760,000 distinct CDR3 sequences, 20% to 25% of them appearing once. Findings and caveats of the study: Authors suggested seasonal influenza vaccinations each recruit few new T cells.

This receptor was obtained from a man aged 50 to 60 who received an inactivated influenza vaccine. The material sequenced was PBMCs from blood, taken 5 to 6 days after vaccination.

The CDR3 protein is CATSRAGGNEQFF. CDR3 sequence (DNA): TGTGCCACCAGTCGGGCGGGGGGGAATGAGCAGTTCTTC. This chain joins TRBV24-1 and TRBJ2-1; 9 nucleotides line up with TRBD2. Germline lookup yields CDR1 KGHDR and CDR2 SFDVKD. V lost 6 bases and J lost 7; bases outside the gene matches: 3. The CDR3 has 13 residues.